This T cell receptor beta chain appears in the sequencing data of a study of T cells in Graves' hyperthyroidism and ophthalmopathy. The wider study: Upon initial diagnosis and before any treatment, peripheral blood was collected.

Whole-study results and caveats: A model built on 13 V-J features separated ophthalmopathy from stable hyperthyroidism.

Only a few counts were recorded for this clonotype. Antigen specificity is unknown. The TCR beta CDR3 regions underwent amplification using RNA transcripts as the source. RT-PCR in the first round (using the HTBI primer set) targeted the TCR CDR3. TCRdb passed the multiplex PCR reads through MiXCR, listing each CDR3 protein once. This sample has about half a million distinct CDR3 sequences, with approximately 22% found just once. Losses at the gene ends were 4 bases for V and 4 bases for J; bases not matched to a gene: 5. The length of the CDR3 is 15 residues. Germline V gene data show CDR1 as LGHDT and CDR2 as YNNKEL (reference sequence).

The specimen was blood. The sequence came from a woman in her seventies with Graves' ophthalmopathy. This chain joins TRBV3-1 and TRBJ2-3; 10 bases map to TRBD2. CDR3 DNA sequence: TGTGCCAGCAGCCTCACTAGCGGGATCTCAGATACGCAGTATTTT. It codes for CASSLTSGISDTQYF.